This T cell receptor beta chain is from a study of cytomegalovirus exposure and HLA in healthy donors. V lost 3 bases to trimming and J lost 4 bases, with 7 bases between them. This CDR3 has 13 amino acids. The germline gives CDR1 KGHSH, CDR2 LQKENI. Regarding the study as a whole: Later, TCR association rates were found to vary by HLA locus, highest for DRB1 and lowest for HLA-C. For TCR beta chains, V- and J-gene trimming was later linked to a missense DCLRE1C variant.

Comment on this clone: No antigen is known for it.

These donors counted as nominally healthy when sampled, but unrecorded immune exposures were likely. PCR used 60 Vbeta primers and 13 Jbeta primers. Produced via immunoSEQ multiplex PCR; TCRdb's table is partial and in-frame only. The table includes some 100,000 clones, 70% to 85% detected once. The rearrangement uses TRBV18 and TRBJ1-5; maybe TRBD1 (6 bases). The sample comprised PBMCs. The TCR originated in a woman in her forties or fifties in good health and CMV-seropositive. The CDR3 spells CASSPGTNQPQHF. The CDR3 DNA reads TGTGCCAGCTCACCTGGGACAAATCAGCCCCAGCATTTT.